These 32 T cell receptor beta chains came from one sample sequenced in a study of blood T cells in healthy people across ages. A J-beta primer mix and a sample-barcoded 5' primer were used in a second PCR of roughly 6 to 12 cycles. Each CDR3 protein is one row after TCRdb ran MiXCR on the 5' RACE reads. The table has some 700,000 distinct CDR3 sequences, around 40% seen once; the top ten hold 20% to 25%. The sample taken for sequencing was blood. The receptors were sampled from an older woman in good health.

Regarding this clonotype: A much bigger clone sits one base away, suggesting this may be a read error. The chain has TRBV4-2 and TRBJ2-1; 13 nucleotides agree with TRBD2. Germline V lookup: CDR1 LGHNA, CDR2 YNFKEQ. CDR3 length equals 16 residues. CDR3 DNA: TGTGCCAGCGGCCAAGTAACTAGCGGGAGGGCCAATGAGCAGTTCTTC. Its translation is CASGQVTSGRANEQFF.

There are a few counts of this clonotype. This sequence joins TRBV12-3 or TRBV12-4 and TRBJ1-1, with 8 bases identical to TRBD1. This CDR3 comprises 13 residues. With 5 bases clipped from V and 5 bases from J, the junction kept 4 bases outside the gene matches. CDR3 sequence reads: CASSRTGKTEAFF. The CDR3 bases are TGTGCCAGCAGTCGGACAGGGAAAACTGAAGCTTTCTTT.

V is TRBV7-9 and J is TRBJ1-1; TRBD1 matches 9 bases. This CDR3 spans 20 amino acids. Unmatched junction bases numbered 19, after V lost 5 bases and J lost 0 bases. The germline V gene has CDR1 SEHNR and CDR2 FQNEAQ (reference sequence). CDR3 in amino acids: CASSPPHSGQGRFMNTEAFF. Written as DNA, the CDR3 is TGTGCCAGCAGCCCACCCCATAGTGGACAGGGGCGTTTTATGAACACTGAAGCTTTCTTT.

This clonotype was observed a handful of times. CDR3 in amino acids: CASSQGLAGVGETQYF. The CDR3 DNA is TGTGCCAGCAGCCAAGGCCTAGCGGGGGTTGGGGAGACCCAGTACTTC. The V call is TRBV3-1, the J call TRBJ2-5, with 10 bases lining up with TRBD2. The CDR3 consists of 16 residues. The J segment lost 5 bases and the V segment lost 1 base, leaving 7 bases of the junction unmatched. Germline V CDR1 and CDR2: LGHDT, YNNKEL (reference sequence).

The chain uses TRBV3-1 and TRBJ2-2, with unresolved D. V was trimmed by 6 bases and J by 6 bases, leaving 8 bases between them. The CDR3 loop spans 12 amino acids. Germline V gives CDR1 LGHDT, CDR2 YNNKEL (reference sequence). The CDR3 protein is CASSPQAGELFF. Here the CDR3 DNA reads TGTGCCAGCAGTCCCCAGGCCGGGGAGCTGTTTTTT.

The rearrangement joins TRBV29-1 to TRBJ2-3; TRBD1 might be the D (5 bases). The CDR3 contains 14 residues. V lost 8 bases, J lost 3 bases, and 18 bases lay in between. The germline gives CDR1 SQVTM, CDR2 ANQGSEA. CDR3 region: CSSTQQGVTDTQYF. Here the CDR3 DNA reads TGCAGCTCGACTCAGCAGGGTGTTACAGATACGCAGTATTTT.

This chain links TRBV6-2 or TRBV6-3 with TRBJ1-1; D is uncertain. Trimming left V 2 bases short and J 0 bases short, with 13 bases between. The CDR3 extends over 16 amino acids. Germline CDR1 is MNHEY and CDR2 is SVGEGT. In nucleotides, the CDR3 is TGTGCCAGCAGTTACGCTCGTGACATACTGAACACTGAAGCTTTCTTT. Its translation is CASSYARDILNTEAFF.

The chain combines TRBV6-5 with TRBJ2-7, with unresolved D. Trimming removed 3 bases from V and 3 bases from J, with 9 bases in between. Germline V gene lookup returns CDR1 MNHEY and CDR2 SVGAGI. CDR3 length: 13 amino acids. This CDR3 reads CASSYDLNYEQYF. For the CDR3, the DNA is TGTGCCAGCAGTTATGACTTGAACTACGAGCAGTACTTC.

The CDR3 sequence: CASGLSVGQFYGYTF. As DNA, the CDR3 is TGCGCCAGCGGCCTGAGCGTGGGGCAGTTCTATGGCTACACCTTC. The chain recombines TRBV5-1 with TRBJ1-2; possibly TRBD1 for D (5 bases). V was clipped by 7 bases and J by 4 bases, with 20 bases between them. The CDR3 extends over 15 amino acids. Germline V lookup: CDR1 SGHRS, CDR2 YFSETQ. Using reference TRBV5-1 and TRBJ1-2 for the parts outside the CDR3, the full variable domain is KAGVTQTPRYLIKTRGQQVTLSCSPISGHRSVSWYQQTPGQGLQFLFEYFSETQRNKGNFPGRFSGRQFSNSRSEMNVSTLELGDSALYLCASGLSVGQFYGYTFGSGTRLTVV.

This rearrangement joins TRBV29-1 to TRBJ2-7; TRBD2 matches 8 bases. The junction had 5 bases not matched to a gene; V was cut back by 7 bases and J by 3 bases. The CDR3 has 12 amino acids. Germline values: CDR1 SQVTM, CDR2 ANQGSEA. CDR3 nucleotide sequence: TGCAGCGCCCAGCGGGAGAACTACGAGCAGTACTTC. It encodes CSAQRENYEQYF.

This clonotype was seen only a few times. The CDR3 sequence: CASSSTDSHNEQFF. For the CDR3, the DNA is TGTGCCAGCAGTTCCACGGACAGCCACAATGAGCAGTTCTTC. The rearrangement links TRBV27 to TRBJ2-1; possibly TRBD1 for D (6 bases). Germline values: CDR1 MNHEY, CDR2 SMNVEV (reference sequence). V lost 4 bases and J lost 5, with 12 bases in between. The CDR3 runs 14 residues.

This clonotype was observed a single time. The CDR3 is CASGRTGLSSPLHF. The CDR3 DNA follows: TGTGCTAGTGGCCGGACAGGGTTAAGTTCACCCCTCCACTTT. The V call is TRBV12-5, the J call TRBJ1-6; TRBD1 matches at 8 bases. The CDR3 totals 14 residues. The germline V gene has CDR1 LGHNT and CDR2 FRNRAP. Unmatched junction bases numbered 7, after V lost 6 bases and J lost 9 bases.

The V and J genes are TRBV2 and TRBJ2-1; D ambiguous. V gave up 8 bases and J gave up 2 bases, with 13 bases separating them. Germline V gives CDR1 SNHLY, CDR2 FYNNEI. The CDR3 has 14 amino acids. The CDR3 DNA reads TGTGCCAGCTGTCCGGGTAACACCTACAATGAGCAGTTCTTC. It translates to CASCPGNTYNEQFF.

The sample holds one count of this clonotype. The V call is TRBV28, the J call TRBJ1-4; 7 positions match TRBD1. Unmatched junction bases numbered 11, after V lost 5 bases and J lost 5 bases. The CDR3 is 16 residues long. Germline V gives CDR1 MDHEN, CDR2 SYDVKM. In DNA form, the CDR3 reads TGTGCCAGCAGTCCTCCCCCGACAGGGTTGAATGAAAAACTGTTTTTT. This codes for CASSPPPTGLNEKLFF.

DNA for the CDR3: TGTGCCAGCAGCCCGGGCCACGGGGACATTCAGTACTTC. It codes for CASSPGHGDIQYF. The V gene is TRBV7-2, the J gene TRBJ2-4; TRBD2 might be the D (5 bases). The CDR3 spans 13 residues. Germline V CDR1 and CDR2: SGHTA, FQGNSA. The V end lost 5 bases, the J end lost 8 bases, and 13 bases lay between the germline ends.

In this sample, this clonotype turned up many times. The chain links TRBV7-9 to TRBJ2-5; TRBD2 matches at 8 bases. The CDR3 extends over 13 amino acids. The germline CDR1 and CDR2 sequences are SEHNR and FQNEAQ (reference sequence). The junction had 5 bases not matched to a gene; V was cut back by 11 bases and J by 0 bases. CDR3 sequence: CAYPGGYQETQYF. CDR3 sequence (DNA): TGTGCCTACCCGGGGGGGTACCAAGAGACCCAGTACTTC.

This clonotype occurred many times. CDR3 DNA: TGTGCCAGCAGTTCCGGAGCGTTGACAGGGGTAAAGAATTACGAGCAGTACTTC. As protein: CASSSGALTGVKNYEQYF. The rearrangement links TRBV6-5 to TRBJ2-7; 8 bases agree with TRBD1. Germline loops: CDR1 MNHEY, CDR2 SVGAGI. The ends lost 4 bases at V and 4 bases at J; junction bases unmatched: 18. This CDR3 comprises 18 residues.

With respect to this clonotype: At one of its ends the junction is not consistent with the germline gene, which may arise from a read error. The chain is built from TRBV12-3 or TRBV12-4 and TRBJ2-7; D not resolved. The CDR3 runs 14 residues. For the CDR3, the DNA is TGTGCCGGCAGTGTTTTCACAGATAACTACGAGCAGTACTTC. It translates to CAGSVFTDNYEQYF.

In this sample, this clonotype turned up many times. This rearrangement joins TRBV3-1 to TRBJ1-2, with D perhaps TRBD1 (6 bases). The V gene's germline CDR1 is LGHDT and CDR2 YNNKEL (reference sequence). This CDR3 has 13 residues. V was shortened by 3 bases and J by 4 bases, with 9 bases between the two germline ends. The CDR3 region has the DNA TGTGCCAGCAGCCACGGGACACGCTATGGCTACACCTTC. Its protein is CASSHGTRYGYTF.

The chain combines TRBV27 with TRBJ2-7, with 7 bases identical to TRBD2. The CDR3 spans 14 residues. CDR1 MNHEY and CDR2 SMNVEV come from the germline V gene (reference sequence). The junction had 5 bases not matched to a gene; V was cut back by 5 bases and J by 1 base. The DNA of the CDR3 is TGTGCCAGCAGTCGTAACGGGAGGTCCTACGAGCAGTACTTC. Amino acids: CASSRNGRSYEQYF.

This clonotype was seen a few times. The V and J genes are TRBV5-1 and TRBJ2-3, with 7 bases aligning to TRBD2. V gave up 4 bases and J gave up 1 base; unmatched junction bases: 3. Germline CDR1 is SGHRS and CDR2 is YFSETQ. This CDR3 comprises 14 residues. Written as DNA, the CDR3 is TGCGCCAGCAGCACCACTAGCGGCACAGATACGCAGTATTTT. This encodes CASSTTSGTDTQYF.

Only a few counts were recorded for this clonotype. The chain uses TRBV6-5 and TRBJ1-6; D not certain. The CDR3 length is 13 residues. V lost 5 bases to trimming and J lost 10 bases, with 12 bases between them. Germline V gene sequence: CDR1 MNHEY, CDR2 SVGAGI. The CDR3 DNA reads as TGTGCCAGCAGTCCCGGGGTTTGGTCACCCCTCCACTTT. This sequence encodes CASSPGVWSPLHF.

The chain uses TRBV12-3 or TRBV12-4 and TRBJ2-3; D not certain. V was shortened by 3 bases and J by 14 bases, with 9 bases between the two germline ends. The CDR3 consists of 10 residues. The CDR3 sequence is CASSFTSWYF. DNA of the CDR3: TGTGCCAGCAGTTTCACGTCGTGGTATTTT.

This chain connects TRBV6-2 or TRBV6-3 to TRBJ2-3; D is perhaps TRBD2 (6 bases). Trimming stripped 2 bases from V and 4 bases from J, with 13 bases between. Per the germline V gene, CDR1 is MNHEY and CDR2 is SVGEGT. The length of the CDR3 is 15 residues. This chain's CDR3 is CASSYTGDLADTQYF. The CDR3, as DNA: TGTGCCAGCAGTTACACGGGAGATTTGGCAGATACGCAGTATTTT.

This clonotype turned up a few times. The J gene is TRBJ1-5, the V gene TRBV14; D is possibly TRBD1 (5 bases). Trimming left V 1 base short and J 4 bases short, with 8 bases between. From germline, CDR1 is SGHDN and CDR2 FVKESK. This CDR3 region has 14 residues. The CDR3 DNA reads as TGTGCCAGCAGCCAAGCGGACACAAATCAGCCCCAGCATTTT. Translated, it gives CASSQADTNQPQHF.

The table lists this clonotype with many counts. The rearrangement joins TRBV12-3 or TRBV12-4 to TRBJ1-6; 9 bases map to TRBD1. Unmatched junction bases numbered 12, after V lost 6 bases and J lost 9 bases. The CDR3 is 16 amino acids. CDR3 region: CASRQGTGRRSSPLHF. The CDR3 DNA sequence: TGTGCCAGCAGACAGGGGACAGGGCGAAGGAGTTCACCCCTCCACTTT.

The V call is TRBV18, the J call TRBJ2-2; D is possibly TRBD2 (6 bases). This CDR3 has 15 residues. Germline CDR1 KGHSH, CDR2 LQKENI. Trimming shortened V by 3 bases and J by 2 bases, and 10 bases separated the two germline ends. CDR3 nucleotide sequence: TGTGCCAGCTCACCGCGGGATCCCAACACCGGGGAGCTGTTTTTT. Translated: CASSPRDPNTGELFF.

This clonotype has at least ten counts. V is TRBV27 and J is TRBJ2-7, with a possible D match to TRBD2 (6 bases). V was shortened by 6 bases and J by 7 bases, with 10 bases between the two germline ends. The CDR3 is made up of 11 amino acids. The germline V gene encodes CDR1 MNHEY and CDR2 SMNVEV (reference sequence). CDR3 nucleotide sequence: TGTGCCAGCAGCCGGGCGGGGGAGCAGTACTTC. Translation gives CASSRAGEQYF.

The J gene is TRBJ2-5, the V gene TRBV12-3 or TRBV12-4; D ambiguous. V lost 9 bases to trimming and J lost 2 bases, with 10 bases between them. The CDR3 contains 12 residues. Written as DNA, the CDR3 is TGTGCCAGTGGAGACCCTCAAGAGACCCAGTACTTC. As protein: CASGDPQETQYF.

This chain joins TRBV7-2 and TRBJ2-1, with 9 bases fitting TRBD1. Unmatched junction bases numbered 10, after V lost 5 bases and J lost 8 bases. CDR1 SGHTA and CDR2 FQGNSA come from the germline V gene. The CDR3 is 15 amino acids. The CDR3 spells CASSQGQGLSDEQFF. The CDR3 DNA reads TGTGCCAGCAGCCAGGGACAGGGTTTGAGCGATGAGCAGTTCTTC.

The chain carries TRBV12-3 or TRBV12-4 and TRBJ2-7; D perhaps matches TRBD1 (5 bases). Between the trimmed V and J ends, which lost 6 bases and 7 bases, there was a span of 13 bases. The CDR3 runs to 12 residues. The CDR3 sequence is CASSPDSSEQYF. In nucleotides, the CDR3 is TGTGCCAGCAGCCCCGACAGTTCGGAGCAGTACTTC.

In its sample, this clonotype was seen a few times. The rearrangement links TRBV12-3 or TRBV12-4 to TRBJ2-5; the D gene is possibly TRBD1 (10 bases). The V gene lost 5 bases and the J gene lost 11 bases, with 36 bases spanning the gap. The CDR3 is made up of 19 amino acids. In DNA, the CDR3 is TGTGCCAGCAGTCTGACAGGGGGCAAGAGACTAGCGGCATACAATGAGCAGTACTTC. Its protein is CASSLTGGKRLAAYNEQYF.